This TCR beta chain originates from a study of regulatory T cells in long-lasting Graves disease. Overall study findings and caveats: New patients shared fewer public clonotypes (around 880) than persistent patients did (roughly 2,500).

Specified time point: newly diagnosed GD, antithyroid drugs for less than 3 months. The TCR library used RNA extracted from PBMCs. On this clonotype: Its cognate antigen is unknown.

Assembly of TCR beta libraries relied on iRepertoire HTBI primers together with Arm-PCR of CDR3 regions. A single record per CDR3 protein comes from TCRdb applying MiXCR to the multiplex PCR reads. Of 440,000 or so distinct CDR3 sequences in the sample, about 17% were seen once. The germline V gene has CDR1 DFQATT and CDR2 SNEGSKA (reference sequence). CDR3 size: 12 residues. The V end lost 6 bases, the J end lost 6 bases, and 14 bases lay between the germline ends. This same sample was also part of a study on T cells in Graves' hyperthyroidism and ophthalmopathy.

This receptor was taken from a woman in her twenties or thirties with Graves disease. The chain uses TRBV20-1 and TRBJ1-1, with D uncertain. Sequenced here: peripheral blood mononuclear cells (PBMCs), sampled at new diagnosis, from a patient treated with antithyroid drugs. The CDR3 here is CSAPGRHAEAFF. The CDR3 nucleotides read TGCAGTGCCCCTGGCAGGCACGCTGAAGCTTTCTTT.